The 27 T cell receptor beta chains given below trace back to one sample, sequenced in a study of blood T cells in healthy people across ages. Then a second PCR, running about 6 to 11 cycles, was carried out with a sample-barcoded 5' primer and a J-beta primer mix. TCRdb re-called the 5' RACE reads through MiXCR, storing one row per CDR3 protein. The sample carries around 650,000 distinct CDR3 sequences, 32% recorded once. Sequencing was done on a sample of blood. The receptors shown here come from a woman older than 75 in good health.

The chain has TRBV5-5 and TRBJ1-1, with 8 bases aligning to TRBD1. The length of the CDR3 is 14 residues. Germline assignment: CDR1 SGHKS and CDR2 YYEKEE (reference sequence). The V gene end was trimmed by 4 bases and the J gene end by 8 bases; junction bases not matched to a gene: 10. CDR3 amino acids: CASSTWTGKLEAFF. CDR3 coding DNA: TGTGCCAGCAGCACCTGGACAGGGAAGCTCGAAGCTTTCTTT. The entire variable domain, with the rest obtained from reference TRBV5-5 and TRBJ1-1, is as follows: DAGVTQSPTHLIKTRGQQVTLRCSPISGHKSVSWYQQVLGQGPQFIFQYYEKEERGRGNFPDRFSARQFPNYSSELNVNALLLGDSALYLCASSTWTGKLEAFFGQGTRLTVV.

The sample holds many counts of this clonotype. The V call is TRBV30, the J call TRBJ1-2; 8 bases are a match to TRBD1. CDR3 length equals 15 residues. Germline V gives CDR1 GTSNPN, CDR2 SVGIG (reference sequence). V lost 4 bases to trimming and J lost 1 base; unmatched junction nucleotides: 8. CDR3 protein: CAWTRTGLGNYGYTF. CDR3 in DNA: TGTGCCTGGACTCGGACAGGGTTGGGTAACTATGGCTACACCTTC.

This clonotype was counted ten times or more. The genes are TRBV24-1 and TRBJ2-5; TRBD2 matches at 8 bases. CDR1 is KGHDR, CDR2 SFDVKD, per germline. J was trimmed by 5 bases and V by 1 base; bases with no gene match: 8. The CDR3 has 16 residues. The CDR3 loop reads CATSDFQRGSGETQYF. The DNA for the CDR3 is TGTGCCACCAGTGATTTCCAGCGGGGGTCTGGGGAGACCCAGTACTTC.

This clonotype showed up many times. The chain employs TRBV20-1 and TRBJ2-3; possibly TRBD2 for D (6 bases). The V gene's germline CDR1 is DFQATT and CDR2 SNEGSKA (reference sequence). The CDR3 runs 15 residues. V lost 3 bases and J 7 bases, leaving 20 bases between the germline ends. CDR3 residues: CSARRDSRFGNTQYF. The CDR3, as DNA: TGCAGTGCTAGGCGGGACTCCCGATTTGGTAATACGCAGTATTTT.

There are a few counts of this clonotype. The rearrangement joins TRBV3-1 to TRBJ2-6; 8 bases are a match to TRBD2. In germline, CDR1 is LGHDT, CDR2 YNNKEL (reference sequence). V lost 4 bases, J lost 4 bases, and 3 bases stayed unmatched. The CDR3 consists of 15 residues. The CDR3 here is CASSPTSGGANVLTF. The CDR3 coding sequence is TGTGCCAGCAGCCCCACTAGCGGCGGGGCCAACGTCCTGACTTTC. Supplemented by reference TRBV3-1 and TRBJ2-6, the full variable domain reads DTAVSQTPKYLVTQMGNDKSIKCEQNLGHDTMYWYKQDSKKFLKIMFSYNNKELIINETVPNRFSPKSPDKAHLNLHINSLELGDSAVYFCASSPTSGGANVLTFGAGSRLTVL.

This clonotype was detected ten times or more. The chain carries TRBV6-2 or TRBV6-3 and TRBJ2-1, with TRBD1 identical over 10 bases. The trim removed 11 bases at V and 7 bases at J, leaving 11 bases unmatched. This CDR3 spans 14 amino acids. Per the germline V gene, CDR1 is MNHEY and CDR2 is SVGEGT. The CDR3 region is CAGRDRGNKNEQFF. In DNA form, the CDR3 reads TGTGCCGGAAGGGACAGGGGAAATAAAAATGAGCAGTTCTTC.

The chain carries TRBV20-1 and TRBJ2-1, with D possibly matching TRBD2 (5 bases). Trimming took 3 bases from V and 7 from J, leaving 22 bases between them. This CDR3 spans 16 amino acids. Germline V gene lookup returns CDR1 DFQATT and CDR2 SNEGSKA (reference sequence). The CDR3 reads CSARSLEGMGYNEQFF. The CDR3 bases are TGCAGTGCTAGGTCACTAGAAGGCATGGGGTATAATGAGCAGTTCTTC.

This clonotype was observed once. The genes are TRBV5-6 and TRBJ2-7; D not certain. In germline, CDR1 is SGHDT, CDR2 YYEEEE. V was trimmed by 5 bases and J by 3 bases, leaving 18 bases between them. The CDR3 extends over 15 amino acids. In DNA, the CDR3 is TGTGCCAGCAGGATCCAGTCGGTTATAAACTACGAGCAGTACTTC. Its translation: CASRIQSVINYEQYF.

The chain couples TRBV14 to TRBJ1-2, with D uncertain. Germline values: CDR1 SGHDN, CDR2 FVKESK. Trimming cost V 0 bases and J 10 bases, with 12 bases left between them. The CDR3 spans 13 residues. The CDR3 here is CASSQESTGSYTF. The CDR3 nucleotides are TGTGCCAGCAGCCAAGAAAGTACGGGGTCCTACACCTTC.

The chain joins TRBV7-2 to TRBJ2-7; 7 bases are a match to TRBD1. Germline trimming cut 1 base from V and 3 bases from J; bases unmatched to any gene: 6. The CDR3 consists of 15 residues. The germline gives CDR1 SGHTA, CDR2 FQGNSA. CDR3 sequence reads: CASSLDRGFGYEQYF. The CDR3 DNA reads TGTGCCAGCAGCTTAGACAGGGGCTTCGGCTACGAGCAGTACTTC.

This clonotype appeared many times. The rearrangement uses TRBV4-2 and TRBJ1-5, with unresolved D. The CDR3 consists of 13 residues. V was cut by 3 bases and J by 4 bases, with 7 bases left in between. Germline-derived CDR1 and CDR2 are LGHNA and YNFKEQ. This chain's CDR3 is CASSQRENQPQHF. The DNA for the CDR3 is TGTGCCAGCAGCCAGAGGGAAAATCAGCCCCAGCATTTT.

Many counts were recorded for this clonotype. The chain carries TRBV4-2 and TRBJ2-1; D remains ambiguous. This CDR3 is 13 amino acids long. Trimming took 0 bases from V and 7 from J, leaving 7 bases between them. CDR1 is LGHNA, CDR2 YNFKEQ, per germline. The CDR3 sequence is CASSQDMLNEQFF. CDR3 sequence (DNA): TGTGCCAGCAGCCAAGATATGCTGAATGAGCAGTTCTTC.

The chain uses TRBV6-6 and TRBJ2-5; 10 positions agree with TRBD2. CDR3 length equals 16 residues. CDR1 and CDR2 from the germline V gene are MNHNY and SVGAGI (reference sequence). With 2 bases clipped from V and 2 bases from J, the junction kept 5 bases outside the gene matches. CDR3: CASSYPTSGEQETQYF. The CDR3 DNA reads TGTGCCAGCAGTTACCCAACTAGCGGGGAGCAAGAGACCCAGTACTTC.

There are a few counts of this clonotype. The J gene is TRBJ2-5, the V gene TRBV3-1, with a weak D call TRBD1 (6 bases). Germline V gene sequence: CDR1 LGHDT, CDR2 YNNKEL (reference sequence). This CDR3 comprises 13 residues. Trimming shortened V by 0 bases and J by 9 bases, and 11 bases separated the two germline ends. Here the CDR3 reads CASSQEAKGAQYF. The CDR3 coding sequence is TGTGCCAGCAGCCAAGAAGCAAAGGGGGCCCAGTACTTC.

Of note for this clonotype: This may stem from a read error, because a much larger clone lies one nucleotide away. DNA of the CDR3: TGCAGTGCTAAGGCAGGGGGGAGTATCTATGGCTACACCTTC. Translation: CSAKAGGSIYGYTF. The genes are TRBV20-1 and TRBJ1-2, with TRBD1 identical over 7 bases. The CDR3 sequence is 14 residues long. V was pared by 4 bases and J by 4 bases, with 9 bases of the junction left unmatched. Looked up from germline, CDR1 is DFQATT and CDR2 is SNEGSKA (reference sequence).

The genes are TRBV12-3 or TRBV12-4 and TRBJ2-1, with D possibly being TRBD1 or TRBD2 (5 bases each). The CDR3 runs to 17 residues. V was shortened by 6 bases and J by 5 bases, with 23 bases between the two germline ends. The CDR3 loop is CASSRSRLVGENNEQFF. In DNA form, the CDR3 reads TGTGCCAGCAGCCGATCCCGGCTAGTGGGGGAAAACAATGAGCAGTTCTTC.

This chain links TRBV5-1 with TRBJ2-5; 11 bases align to TRBD2. CDR3 length equals 15 residues. Germline V gives CDR1 SGHRS, CDR2 YFSETQ. V shed 2 bases, J shed 5 bases, and the junction held 5 bases outside the gene matches. The CDR3 DNA reads as TGCGCCAGCAGCTTAACTAGCGGGAGTCGGGAGACCCAGTACTTC. Protein sequence: CASSLTSGSRETQYF.

V usage is TRBV6-1 and J usage is TRBJ1-1; no clear D. The V end lost 0 bases, the J end lost 1 base, and 12 bases lay between the germline ends. CDR3 length equals 16 residues. Per germline, CDR1 MNHNS and CDR2 SASEGT. CDR3 region: CASSEALRARNTEAFF. The CDR3 coding sequence is TGTGCCAGCAGTGAAGCGTTAAGGGCTCGGAACACTGAAGCTTTCTTT.

The rearrangement joins TRBV29-1 to TRBJ2-2; the match to TRBD1 covers 8 bases. The CDR3 loop spans 14 amino acids. With V trimmed by 1 base and J by 3 bases, 1 base remained unmatched. CDR1 and CDR2 from the germline V gene are SQVTM and ANQGSEA. The CDR3 coding sequence is TGCAGCGTTGAAGGGACAGGGTACACCGGGGAGCTGTTTTTT. Translating gives CSVEGTGYTGELFF.

This clonotype has just a few counts. A much larger clone sits a single nucleotide away, making a read error possible. The genes are TRBV6-1 and TRBJ2-1, with D perhaps matching TRBD1 (5 bases). Gene TRBJ2-7 matches the end of the DNA better, so the J call may be wrong. The CDR3 is made up of 17 amino acids. Germline V lookup: CDR1 MNHNS, CDR2 SASEGT. The chain's CDR3 is CASSELPTGSSYNEQYF. As DNA, the CDR3 is TGTGCCAGCAGTGAACTACCTACAGGTAGCTCCTACAATGAGCAGTACTTC.

This clonotype has more than one count but fewer than ten. The V call is TRBV20-1, the J call TRBJ2-3; 8 bases line up with TRBD2. CDR3 length: 15 residues. Germline trimming cut 3 bases from V and 0 bases from J; bases unmatched to any gene: 5. Germline CDR1 DFQATT, CDR2 SNEGSKA (reference sequence). CDR3 sequence: CSASLLAGSTDTQYF. The CDR3 coding sequence is TGCAGTGCTAGTTTATTAGCGGGGAGCACAGATACGCAGTATTTT.

The table lists this clonotype with many counts. The rearrangement links TRBV29-1 to TRBJ2-7, with a possible D match to TRBD1 (6 bases). The germline gives CDR1 SQVTM, CDR2 ANQGSEA. The V and J ends lost 7 bases and 5 bases respectively, with 12 bases between them. The CDR3 loop spans 11 amino acids. The CDR3 region has the DNA TGCAGCGCGGAGAGGGGGAACGAGCAGTACTTC. Amino acids: CSAERGNEQYF.

This clonotype was seen ten or more times. A much larger clone is a single base away; this may be a read error. The chain links TRBV20-1 to TRBJ2-1, with D hard to call. The germline gives CDR1 DFQATT, CDR2 SNEGSKA (reference sequence). The CDR3 consists of 11 residues. CDR3 sequence: CRASKSNEQFF. The CDR3 DNA sequence: TGCAGGGCTAGTAAGTCCAATGAGCAGTTCTTC.

This clonotype was detected a few times. This sequence joins TRBV5-5 and TRBJ1-6; no definite D call. Germline V gene data show CDR1 as SGHKS and CDR2 as YYEKEE (reference sequence). V lost 2 bases and J lost 9, with 15 bases in between. The CDR3 spans 15 residues. Here the CDR3 reads CASSFYDLWGSPLHF. CDR3 DNA sequence: TGTGCCAGCAGCTTTTACGATCTTTGGGGTTCACCCCTCCACTTT.

This clonotype was seen ten or more times. The chain uses TRBV5-1 and TRBJ2-1, with D tentatively TRBD2 (7 bases). Per germline, CDR1 SGHRS and CDR2 YFSETQ. Trimming removed 5 bases at V and 8 bases at J, with 11 bases between. The CDR3 is 12 residues long. CDR3 nucleotide sequence: TGCGCCAGCAGGTTAGGGGGGGATGAGCAGTTCTTC. Translating gives CASRLGGDEQFF.

The chain has TRBV20-1 and TRBJ1-1, with 7 bases that match TRBD1. In germline, CDR1 is DFQATT, CDR2 SNEGSKA (reference sequence). V was clipped by 3 bases and J by 9 bases; unmatched bases: 13. This CDR3 is 14 amino acids long. CDR3 sequence: CSASVDRVLTKAFF. CDR3 coding DNA: TGCAGTGCTAGCGTCGACAGGGTCCTGACTAAAGCTTTCTTT.

With regard to this clonotype: A read error may explain this, as a much larger clone is one base away. The gene calls are TRBV5-1 and TRBJ1-2; D gene unclear. Germline assignment: CDR1 SGHRS and CDR2 YFSETQ. CDR3 length: 14 residues. The CDR3 region is CASSLDQANYGHTF. The CDR3 DNA sequence: TGCGCCAGCAGCTTGGACCAGGCTAACTATGGCCACACCTTC.